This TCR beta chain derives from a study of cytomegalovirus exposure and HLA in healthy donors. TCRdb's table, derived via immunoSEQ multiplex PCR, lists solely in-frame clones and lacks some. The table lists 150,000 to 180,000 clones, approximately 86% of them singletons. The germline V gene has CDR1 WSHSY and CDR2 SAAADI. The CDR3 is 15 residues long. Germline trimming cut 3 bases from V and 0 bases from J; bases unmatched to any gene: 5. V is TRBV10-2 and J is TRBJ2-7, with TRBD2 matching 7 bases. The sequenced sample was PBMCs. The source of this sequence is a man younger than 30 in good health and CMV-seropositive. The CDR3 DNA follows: TGCGCCAGCAGTGACCTTTGGACTAGCTCCTACGAGCAGTACTTC. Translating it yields CASSDLWTSSYEQYF.